This T cell receptor beta chain was recorded in a study of early T cells in non-severe SARS-CoV-2 infection. Unmatched junction bases numbered 8, after V lost 7 bases and J lost 1 base. Germline CDR1 SNHLY, CDR2 FYNNEI. This CDR3 contains 16 residues. The table lists this clonotype with many counts. MiXCR, applied by TCRdb to the 5' RACE reads, yields one record per CDR3 protein. Counted here are roughly 80,000 distinct CDR3 sequences, over 13% occurring once; the ten biggest clones make up under 4%. The rearrangement links TRBV2 to TRBJ2-1; 9 nucleotides match TRBD2. Sequencing used whole blood. This sequence originates from an adult who was a healthcare worker with PCR-confirmed SARS-CoV-2 infection or an uninfected control (not recorded which). CDR3 amino acids: CASKLAGRTSYNEQFF. As DNA, the CDR3 is TGTGCCAGCAAACTAGCGGGTAGGACGTCCTACAATGAGCAGTTCTTC.